This T cell receptor beta chain was sequenced for a study of blood T cell repertoires in COVID-19. At the level of the study: The origin of the acute and convalescent COVID-19 samples was the United States, Italy and Spain. In each case, the material was cDNA or gDNA derived from T cells, B-cell-depleted T cells, or PBMCs.

Profiling relied on immunoSEQ multiplex PCR, and the TCRdb table lists in-frame clones only, not all of them. The data contain around 160,000 clones, roughly 90% of them singletons. Participants came from around 25 US areas, aged roughly 18 to 89 years. In assigning cohorts, the study relied on participant-reported clinical history. CDR3 length equals 13 residues. CDR1 is SQVTM, CDR2 ANQGSEA, per germline. V lost 4 bases, J lost 5 bases, and 6 bases stayed unmatched. This clonotype originated in a woman in her twenties or thirties with acute COVID-19. The sequenced material came from PBMCs or T cells enriched from blood (not recorded which). The chain recombines TRBV29-1 with TRBJ1-2; 8 bases are a match to TRBD1. CDR3 amino acids: CSVVPRGHYGYTF. The DNA for the CDR3 is TGCAGCGTTGTGCCCAGGGGGCATTATGGCTACACCTTC.